These 10 T cell receptor beta chains were all obtained from the same sample, sequenced in a study of blood T cell repertoires in COVID-19 (dated by TCRdb to 2020 to 2022). To prepare the library, the immunoSEQ multiplex PCR assay was applied. Drawn from immuneACCESS, this table holds only the in-frame rearrangements with V and J called that TCRdb kept. Clones are partly lost; checked studies trace under half to an unresolved V gene and leave the rest unexplained. Within this sample are 250,000 to 350,000 clones, with about nine tenths of them counted one time only. About 2.2% of the sample rests with the top ten. The material sequenced was peripheral blood. These receptors all stem from a woman aged 50 to 60 who had recovered from COVID-19.

The V gene is TRBV6-2 or TRBV6-3, the J gene TRBJ1-4; 8 bases are a match to TRBD1. The J segment lost 6 bases and the V segment lost 6 bases, leaving 9 bases of the junction unmatched. Germline CDR1 MNHEY, CDR2 SVGEGT. This CDR3 has 15 residues. In nucleotides, the CDR3 is TGTGCCAGCAGCTCTAGACAGGGGTGGTATGAAAAACTGTTTTTT. Residues: CASSSRQGWYEKLFF.

The chain uses TRBV20-1 and TRBJ2-2, with 8 positions matching TRBD1. This CDR3 has 15 amino acids. J gave up 3 bases and V 3 bases, and 6 bases lay outside the gene matches. CDR1 is DFQATT and CDR2 is SNEGSKA in the germline V gene (reference sequence). The CDR3 nucleotides read TGCAGTGCTAGTAAAACAGGGGGATACACCGGGGAGCTGTTTTTT. It codes for CSASKTGGYTGELFF.

This clone showed up just once. The chain carries TRBV28 and TRBJ2-1, with D unresolved. V was shortened by 7 bases and J by 4 bases, with 11 bases between the two germline ends. This CDR3 has 13 residues. The V gene's germline CDR1 is MDHEN and CDR2 SYDVKM. The chain's CDR3 is CASIGGGYNEQFF. As DNA, the CDR3 is TGTGCCAGCATAGGCGGCGGATACAATGAGCAGTTCTTC.

The CDR3 nucleotides are TGTGCCAGCAGTGATGGGCAGGTCGCCTCCTACGAGCAGTACTTC. Translating gives CASSDGQVASYEQYF. The V and J genes are TRBV6-1 and TRBJ2-7; no firm D call. This CDR3 is 15 amino acids long. CDR1 is MNHNS and CDR2 is SASEGT in the germline V gene. With 3 bases removed from V and 0 bases from J, the gap between germline ends came to 12 bases.

On this clone itself: One end of the junction does not line up with germline, which may come from a read error. J is TRBJ2-2 and V is TRBV7-2, with D perhaps matching TRBD2 (5 bases). The germline gives CDR1 SGHTA, CDR2 FQGNSA. This CDR3 contains 14 residues. For the CDR3, the DNA is TGTGCCAGCAGCCTAGCAGGCCGGCGGCAGGAGCTGTTTTTT. It yields the protein CASSLAGRRQELFF.

The V call is TRBV28, the J call TRBJ1-6, with 7 bases fitting TRBD1. Losses at the gene ends were 5 bases for V and 6 bases for J; bases not matched to a gene: 7. The CDR3 totals 15 residues. CDR1 is MDHEN, CDR2 SYDVKM, per germline. The CDR3 sequence is CASSPWTGSNSPLHF. The CDR3 DNA reads TGTGCCAGCAGTCCCTGGACAGGCTCTAATTCACCCCTCCACTTT.

The chain uses TRBV30 and TRBJ2-3; 8 bases are shared with TRBD2. The ends lost 0 bases at V and 3 bases at J; junction bases unmatched: 8. The V gene's germline CDR1 is GTSNPN and CDR2 SVGIG (reference sequence). The CDR3 extends over 16 amino acids. The CDR3 loop is CAWSVPAGVWTDTQYF. In DNA form, the CDR3 reads TGTGCCTGGAGTGTGCCAGCGGGGGTGTGGACAGATACGCAGTATTTT.

The chain employs TRBV9 and TRBJ2-3; no definite D call. This CDR3 contains 14 residues. Trimming pared 0 bases from V and 5 bases from J, leaving 10 bases between. CDR1 is SGDLS and CDR2 is YYNGEE in the germline V gene. The CDR3 loop reads CASSVEMAEDTQYF. CDR3 nucleotides: TGTGCCAGCAGCGTAGAGATGGCGGAAGATACGCAGTATTTT.

This chain connects TRBV28 to TRBJ1-2; 10 bases are shared with TRBD1. CDR1 is MDHEN, CDR2 SYDVKM, per germline. V was pared by 4 bases and J by 4 bases, with 15 bases of the junction left unmatched. The CDR3 has 18 residues. CDR3 bases: TGTGCCAGCAGTTCCCCGGGACAGGGGACGGGGGGGCTCTATGGCTACACCTTC. It yields the protein CASSSPGQGTGGLYGYTF.

The rearrangement uses TRBV7-2 and TRBJ1-5; D is unresolved. This CDR3 has 13 amino acids. V was clipped by 5 bases and J by 5 bases, with 10 bases between them. Per the germline V gene, CDR1 is SGHTA and CDR2 is FQGNSA. This CDR3 reads CASSPSNDQPQHF. The CDR3 DNA reads as TGTGCCAGCAGCCCGAGTAATGATCAGCCCCAGCATTTT.